This T cell receptor (beta chain) was observed in a study of blood T cell repertoires in COVID-19. The V segment lost 3 bases and the J segment 6 bases; nucleotides outside the gene matches: 6. The CDR3 extends over 15 amino acids. Germline V gene data show CDR1 as MNHNS and CDR2 as SASEGT. Assay used: immunoSEQ multiplex PCR; TCRdb lists only in-frame clones, some missing. The table shows 150,000 to 200,000 clones, with 70% to 85% occurring only once. Source material: PBMCs or T cells enriched from blood (not recorded which). This rearrangement joins TRBV6-1 to TRBJ2-3; 10 positions match TRBD2. This TCR derives from a man aged 45-65 years who had recovered from COVID-19. CDR3 DNA: TGTGCCAGCAGTGACGGACTAGCGGTTGGGGATACGCAGTATTTT. It yields the protein CASSDGLAVGDTQYF.